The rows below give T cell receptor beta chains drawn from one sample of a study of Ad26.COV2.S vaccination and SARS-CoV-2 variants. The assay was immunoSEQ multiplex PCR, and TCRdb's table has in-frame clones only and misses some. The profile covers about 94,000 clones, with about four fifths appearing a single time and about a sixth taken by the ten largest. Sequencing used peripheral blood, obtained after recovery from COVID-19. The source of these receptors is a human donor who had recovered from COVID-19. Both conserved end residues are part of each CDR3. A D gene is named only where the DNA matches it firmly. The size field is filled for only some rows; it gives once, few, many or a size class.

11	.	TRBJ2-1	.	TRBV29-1	CSAGFSLEQFF	TGCAGCGCTGGGTTCAGTCTTGAGCAGTTCTTC
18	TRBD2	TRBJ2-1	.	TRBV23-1	CASSQSRASGSSYNEQFF	TGCGCCAGCAGTCAATCTCGAGCTAGCGGGAGCTCCTACAATGAGCAGTTCTTC
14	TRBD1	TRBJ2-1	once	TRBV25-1	CASSEEGGGTGMFF	TGTGCCAGCAGTGAAGAGGGTGGTGGGACAGGGATGTTCTTC
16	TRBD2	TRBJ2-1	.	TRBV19	CASSKRLAGLNNEQFF	TGTGCCAGTAGTAAAAGGCTAGCGGGACTTAACAATGAGCAGTTCTTC
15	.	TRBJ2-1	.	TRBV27	CASSPLISAYNEQFF	TGTGCCAGCAGTCCACTAATAAGCGCTTACAATGAGCAGTTCTTC
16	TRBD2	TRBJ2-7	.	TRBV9	CASSGLAGGPFDEQYF	TGTGCCAGCAGCGGCCTAGCGGGAGGGCCCTTCGACGAGCAGTACTTC
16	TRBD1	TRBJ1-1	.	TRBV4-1	CASSQVVTTRGREAFF	TGCGCCAGCAGCCAAGTGGTAACTACCAGGGGGCGAGAAGCTTTCTTT
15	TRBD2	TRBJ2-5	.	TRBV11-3	CASSLRLAGQETQYF	TGTGCCAGCAGCCTAAGACTAGCGGGACAAGAGACCCAGTACTTC
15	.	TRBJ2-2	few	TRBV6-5	CASSYSDTYTGELFF	TGTGCCAGCAGTTATTCGGACACGTACACCGGGGAGCTGTTTTTT
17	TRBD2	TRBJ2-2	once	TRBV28	CASSPSGDLINTGELFF	TGTGCCAGCAGTCCTAGCGGGGACCTGATAAACACCGGGGAGCTGTTTTTT
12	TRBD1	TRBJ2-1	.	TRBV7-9	CASSLDRGGQFF	TGTGCCAGCAGCTTAGACAGGGGTGGGCAGTTCTTC
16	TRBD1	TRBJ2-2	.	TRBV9	CASSGMTGINTGELFF	TGTGCCAGCAGCGGGATGACAGGGATTAACACCGGGGAGCTGTTTTTT
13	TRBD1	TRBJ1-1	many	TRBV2	CASRQDRGAEAFF	TGTGCCAGCAGGCAGGACAGGGGAGCTGAAGCTTTCTTT
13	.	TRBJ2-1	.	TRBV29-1	CSVEARQYNEQFF	TGCAGCGTTGAAGCTCGGCAGTACAATGAGCAGTTCTTC
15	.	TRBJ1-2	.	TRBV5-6	CASSPSLFANYGYTF	TGTGCCAGCAGCCCGTCTTTGTTTGCTAACTATGGCTACACCTTC
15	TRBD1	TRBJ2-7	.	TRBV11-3	CASSLETGGTYEQYF	TGTGCCAGCAGCTTAGAGACAGGGGGGACCTACGAGCAGTACTTC